This TCR beta chain was sequenced for a study of identical twins. General study findings and limits: For out-of-frame alpha sequences shared by twins, low generation probability was in excess.

The V gene lost 3 bases and the J gene lost 3 bases, with 17 bases spanning the gap. This CDR3 has 17 residues. CDR1 and CDR2 from the germline V gene are KGHDR and SFDVKD. TCRdb re-derived calls from the 5' RACE reads in MiXCR, one entry per CDR3 protein. The repertoire includes some 570,000 distinct CDR3 sequences, approximately 20% of them detected once, and around 0.48% sits in the top ten. This clonotype was recorded at least ten times. Its matching antigen is unknown. The data also belong to a second study, concerning yellow fever vaccine responses in identical twins.

This clonotype was obtained from a woman between 18 and 30 years old in good health. The genes are TRBV24-1 and TRBJ2-1; perhaps TRBD1 as D (6 bases). Sequencing used CD4+ T cells sorted from blood. CDR3 sequence (DNA): TGTGCCACCAGTGATCCAAGAGCCGGGACACGCTACAATGAGCAGTTCTTC. It is translated as CATSDPRAGTRYNEQFF.